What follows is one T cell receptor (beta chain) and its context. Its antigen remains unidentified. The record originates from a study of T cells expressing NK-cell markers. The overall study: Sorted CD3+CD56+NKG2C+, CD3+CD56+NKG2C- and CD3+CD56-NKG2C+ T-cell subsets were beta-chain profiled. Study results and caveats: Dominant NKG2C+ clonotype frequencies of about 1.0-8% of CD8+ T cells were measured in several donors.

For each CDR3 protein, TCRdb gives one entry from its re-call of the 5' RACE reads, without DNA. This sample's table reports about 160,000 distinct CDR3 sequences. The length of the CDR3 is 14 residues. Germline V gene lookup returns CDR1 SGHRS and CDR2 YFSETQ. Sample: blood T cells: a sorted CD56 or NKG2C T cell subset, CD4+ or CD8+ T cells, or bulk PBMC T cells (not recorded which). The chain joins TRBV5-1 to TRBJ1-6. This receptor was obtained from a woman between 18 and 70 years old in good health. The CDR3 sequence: CASSLVTQSSPLHF.